The 4 T cell receptor beta chains below were found in one sample sequenced in a study of cytomegalovirus exposure and HLA in healthy donors (dated by TCRdb to about 2017). To prepare the library, the immunoSEQ multiplex PCR assay was applied. The multiplex PCR relied on a mix of 60 forward primers for TCR Vbeta segments and 13 reverse primers for TCR Jbeta segments. The source is immuneACCESS, and TCRdb retained only in-frame sequences with V and J called. Part of the clones is not carried over; for the studies checked, unresolved V genes explain less than half of this, and the remainder is unexplained. For this sample the table gives 100,000 to 150,000 clones, of which approximately 81% were detected only once. The top ten hold 3.5% to 4.5% of the sample. The sample consisted of PBMCs. The receptor set was obtained from a man between 18 and 29 years old in good health and CMV-seropositive.

V is TRBV6-5 and J is TRBJ2-2; the D gene is possibly TRBD2 (6 bases). Germline CDR1 and CDR2: MNHEY and SVGAGI. This CDR3 has 15 amino acids. The germline V and J ends were trimmed by 10 bases and 0 bases, with 15 bases remaining between them. The CDR3 DNA reads TGTGCCACACGAACAGGAGGGTCGAACACCGGGGAGCTGTTTTTT. It yields the protein CATRTGGSNTGELFF.

The rearrangement joins TRBV2 to TRBJ1-4; TRBD1 is a possible D gene (6 bases). The CDR3 consists of 14 residues. Trimming removed 6 bases at V and 12 bases at J, with 20 bases between. Germline-derived CDR1 and CDR2 are SNHLY and FYNNEI. CDR3 residues: CASSWSRQEGELFF. In nucleotides, the CDR3 is TGTGCCAGCAGCTGGTCCCGACAGGAAGGGGAACTGTTTTTT.

J is TRBJ2-7 and V is TRBV18; 9 positions match TRBD1. V lost 5 bases, J lost 2 bases, and 1 base stayed unmatched. Germline CDR1 and CDR2: KGHSH and LQKENI. CDR3 length equals 13 residues. This CDR3 is CASSWDRAYEQYF. The CDR3 DNA follows: TGTGCCAGCTCATGGGACAGGGCCTACGAGCAGTACTTC.

A few counts support this clone. The chain couples TRBV5-6 to TRBJ1-1, with 9 bases fitting TRBD1. V shed 3 bases and J 4 bases; nucleotides not matched to a gene: 16. Germline loops: CDR1 SGHDT, CDR2 YYEEEE. This CDR3 has 18 amino acids. Here the CDR3 reads CASSSPGQGGVWSTEAFF. In DNA, the CDR3 is TGTGCCAGCAGCTCTCCGGGACAGGGAGGGGTTTGGAGCACTGAAGCTTTCTTT.